The source of this T cell receptor (beta chain) is a study of blood T cell repertoires in COVID-19. Germline V gives CDR1 MDHEN, CDR2 SYDVKM. The CDR3 spans 15 residues. The trim removed 4 bases at V and 1 base at J, leaving 5 bases unmatched. The assay was immunoSEQ multiplex PCR, and TCRdb's table has in-frame clones only and misses some. The sample carries 200,000 to 250,000 clones, more than 80% recorded once. What was sequenced was peripheral blood. This receptor was taken from a woman aged 25 to 39 with COVID-19, enrolled during active disease. This chain joins TRBV28 and TRBJ2-5, with 8 bases matching TRBD1. DNA of the CDR3: TGTGCCAGCAGTTCCTCGGGACAGGCCCAAGAGACCCAGTACTTC. The encoded protein is CASSSSGQAQETQYF.